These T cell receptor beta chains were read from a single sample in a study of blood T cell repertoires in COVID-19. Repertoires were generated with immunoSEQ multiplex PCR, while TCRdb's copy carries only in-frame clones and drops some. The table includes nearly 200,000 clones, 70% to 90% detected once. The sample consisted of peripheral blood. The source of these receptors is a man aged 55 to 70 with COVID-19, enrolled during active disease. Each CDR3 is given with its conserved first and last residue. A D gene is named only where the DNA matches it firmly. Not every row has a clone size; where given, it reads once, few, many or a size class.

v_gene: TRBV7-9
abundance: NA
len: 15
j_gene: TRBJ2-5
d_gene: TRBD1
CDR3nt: TGTGCCAGCAGCCCCGGGACAGGGGTCCAAGAGACCCAGTACTTC
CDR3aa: CASSPGTGVQETQYF

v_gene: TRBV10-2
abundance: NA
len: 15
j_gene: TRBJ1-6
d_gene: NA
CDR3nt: TGCGCCAGCAGTGAGTCTACACAGGGAAATTCACCCCTCCACTTT
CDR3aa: CASSESTQGNSPLHF

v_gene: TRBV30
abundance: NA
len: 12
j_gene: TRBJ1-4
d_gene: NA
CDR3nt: TGTGCCTGGAGTCCTTCGGGGGAAAAACTGTTTTTT
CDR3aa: CAWSPSGEKLFF

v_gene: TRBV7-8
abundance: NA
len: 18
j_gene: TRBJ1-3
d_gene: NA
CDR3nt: TGTGCCAGCAGCTCACCCCGGGGAGGGGATGAGTCTGGAAACACCATATATTTT
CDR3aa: CASSSPRGGDESGNTIYF

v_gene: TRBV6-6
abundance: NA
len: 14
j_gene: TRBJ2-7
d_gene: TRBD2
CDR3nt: TGTGCCAGCAGGGGGACTAGCGGGAGTTACGAGCAGTACTTC
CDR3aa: CASRGTSGSYEQYF

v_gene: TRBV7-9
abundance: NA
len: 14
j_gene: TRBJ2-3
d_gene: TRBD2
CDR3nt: TGTGCCAGCTTACTAGCGGGAGTATCAGATACGCAGTATTTT
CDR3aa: CASLLAGVSDTQYF

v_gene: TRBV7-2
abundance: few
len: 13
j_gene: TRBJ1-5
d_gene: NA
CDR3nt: TGTGCCAGCAGCTGGCGGGGCAATCAGCCCCAGCATTTT
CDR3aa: CASSWRGNQPQHF

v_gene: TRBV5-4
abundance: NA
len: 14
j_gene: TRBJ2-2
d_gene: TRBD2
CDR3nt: TGTGCCAGCAGGAAGCGGGAGGGGAGCGGGGAGCTGTTTTTT
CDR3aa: CASRKREGSGELFF

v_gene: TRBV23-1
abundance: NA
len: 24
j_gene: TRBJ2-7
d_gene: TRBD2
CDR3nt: TGCGCCAGCAGTCAACGCGCCCCTGCCGCACGGTACCAAAGTGAAACTAGCGGGAGAGACGAGCAGTACTTC
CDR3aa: CASSQRAPAARYQSETSGRDEQYF

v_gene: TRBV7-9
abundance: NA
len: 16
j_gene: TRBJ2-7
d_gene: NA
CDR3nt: TGTGCCAGCACCACTAGGGCTCCAAGCGGCTCCTACGAGCAGTACTTC
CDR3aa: CASTTRAPSGSYEQYF

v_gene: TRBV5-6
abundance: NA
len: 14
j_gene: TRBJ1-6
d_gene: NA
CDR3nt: TGTGCCAGCAGTTTCGACAGGACTAATTCACCCCTCCACTTT
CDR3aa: CASSFDRTNSPLHF

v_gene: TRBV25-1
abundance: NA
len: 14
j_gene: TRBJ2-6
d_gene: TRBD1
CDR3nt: TGTGCCAGCGCCAGGGGGCCTGGGGCCAACGTCCTGACTTTC
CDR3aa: CASARGPGANVLTF

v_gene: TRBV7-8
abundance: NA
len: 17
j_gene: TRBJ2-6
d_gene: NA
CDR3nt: TGTGCCAGCAGCCCTTTGGGCGTGAGCTCTGGGGCCAACGTCCTGACTTTC
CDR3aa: CASSPLGVSSGANVLTF

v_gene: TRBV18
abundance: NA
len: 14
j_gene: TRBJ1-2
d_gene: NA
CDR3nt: TGTGCCAGCTCAAACCAGGGGCGAAACTATGGCTACACCTTC
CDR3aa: CASSNQGRNYGYTF

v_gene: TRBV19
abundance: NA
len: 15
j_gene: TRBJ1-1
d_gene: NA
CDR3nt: TGTGCCAGTAGCCCTACAGGCCTATTGAACACTGAAGCTTTCTTT
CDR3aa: CASSPTGLLNTEAFF

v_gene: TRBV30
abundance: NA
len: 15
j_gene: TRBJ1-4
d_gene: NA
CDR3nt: TGTGCCTGGAGTCAATCAGGCCTTCGTGGGGAAAAACTGTTTTTT
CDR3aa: CAWSQSGLRGEKLFF